These 3 T cell receptor beta chains share one sample of origin, sequenced in a study of read filtering for tumor transcriptome and immune sequencing. The library was built from roughly 400 ng RNA with molecular barcoded adaptors for alpha/delta and beta/gamma chains. MiXCR, run by TCRdb on the reads, gives a single entry per CDR3 protein. Of approximately 90,000 distinct CDR3 sequences detected, approximately 21% appear once; the ten largest clones hold 9.5% to 12%. Sequencing was carried out using a population of CD138-negative cells sorted from bone marrow. These receptors were taken from a donor older than 35 with multiple myeloma.

This chain connects TRBV12-3 or TRBV12-4 to TRBJ1-5, with D tentatively TRBD1 (5 bases). The CDR3 runs 14 residues. V lost 0 bases and J 6 bases, leaving 9 bases between the germline ends. The CDR3 spells CASSLAGTGQPQHF. The CDR3 DNA sequence: TGTGCCAGCAGTTTAGCAGGGACCGGTCAGCCCCAGCATTTT.

Of note for this clonotype: This may be a read error, as it is one base from a much larger clone. The chain joins TRBV4-2 to TRBJ2-2; D may match TRBD1 or TRBD2 (5 bases each). The CDR3 totals 18 residues. With 1 base removed from V and 5 bases from J, the gap between germline ends came to 20 bases. Per germline, CDR1 LGHNA and CDR2 YNFKEQ. This CDR3 is CASSQGATGTTGTGELFF. CDR3 bases: TGTGCCAGCAGCCAAGGGGCCACCGGGACCACCGGAACCGGGGAGCTGTTTTTT.

The sample holds many counts of this clonotype. The CDR3, as DNA: TGCGCCAGCAGCTTGGCCGGGGGAAGCTCCTACAATGAGCAGTTCTTC. This gives the protein CASSLAGGSSYNEQFF. This chain links TRBV5-1 with TRBJ2-1; D may be TRBD2 (6 bases). Germline CDR1 SGHRS, CDR2 YFSETQ. The V end lost 0 bases, the J end lost 0 bases, and 10 bases lay between the germline ends. The CDR3 has 16 residues.